Below are 17 T cell receptor beta chains sequenced from a single sample in a study of OX40 agonist ivuxolimab in advanced cancers. Data came from immunoSEQ multiplex PCR; TCRdb stores just in-frame clones and leaves some out. Of tens of thousands of clones in the sample, around four fifths were seen once. The specimen comprised CD4+ or CD8+ T cells sorted from blood, sampled in a trial of the OX40 agonist ivuxolimab. Source of these receptors: an adult with an advanced solid tumor such as melanoma, head and neck, liver or kidney cancer.

V and J are TRBV2 and TRBJ2-7; 11 bases fit TRBD1. Germline CDR1 and CDR2: SNHLY and FYNNEI. The CDR3 runs to 14 residues. With 11 bases clipped from V and 3 bases from J, the junction kept 9 bases outside the gene matches. The CDR3 coding sequence is TGTGCCTACAGGACAGGGGGCATAATCTACGAGCAGTACTTC. Translation gives CAYRTGGIIYEQYF.

V usage is TRBV11-3 and J usage is TRBJ2-3; no firm D call. Germline V gives CDR1 SGHNT, CDR2 YENEEA. The CDR3 loop spans 13 amino acids. Trimming removed 0 bases from V and 3 bases from J, with 4 bases in between. The CDR3 reads CASSLDRTDTQYF. In nucleotides, the CDR3 is TGTGCCAGCAGCTTAGATCGTACAGATACGCAGTATTTT.

The chain employs TRBV7-3 and TRBJ2-2; TRBD1 or TRBD2 may be the D gene (6 bases each). Trimming left V 2 bases short and J 7 bases short, with 23 bases between. Germline V gene lookup returns CDR1 SGHTA and CDR2 FQGTGA. The CDR3 is 18 residues long. CDR3 protein: CASSLVPPGWGANGELFF. The CDR3 DNA sequence: TGTGCCAGCAGCTTAGTCCCCCCGGGGTGGGGGGCTAACGGGGAGCTGTTTTTT. The full variable domain, with the rest looked up from reference TRBV7-3 and TRBJ2-2, is GAGVSQTPSNKVTEKGKYVELRCDPISGHTALYWYRQSLGQGPEFLIYFQGTGAADDSGLPNDRFFAVRPEGSVSTLKIQRTERGDSAVYLCASSLVPPGWGANGELFFGEGSRLTVL.

V and J are TRBV27 and TRBJ1-5; 10 nucleotides align to TRBD1. Germline trimming cut 5 bases from V and 1 base from J; bases unmatched to any gene: 5. The germline V gene has CDR1 MNHEY and CDR2 SMNVEV (reference sequence). The CDR3 runs 16 residues. In nucleotides, the CDR3 is TGTGCCAGCAGTCGGGACAGGGGATTAAGCAATCAGCCCCAGCATTTT. Translating it yields CASSRDRGLSNQPQHF.

The chain uses TRBV18 and TRBJ2-1; 8 nucleotides line up with TRBD2. Germline V CDR1 and CDR2: KGHSH, LQKENI. The CDR3 covers 13 residues. V dropped 5 bases and J dropped 9; count of bases not matched to a gene: 6. The CDR3 loop is CASSSSGSAEQFF. The CDR3 coding sequence is TGTGCCAGCTCATCAAGCGGGAGTGCTGAGCAGTTCTTC.

The V call is TRBV7-9, the J call TRBJ2-5; 11 nucleotides align to TRBD2. V trimming: 5 bases; J trimming: 1 base; junction bases outside the gene matches: 6. Germline V gene data show CDR1 as SEHNR and CDR2 as FQNEAQ (reference sequence). The CDR3 loop spans 16 amino acids. The CDR3 here is CASSQIAGGGQETQYF. For the CDR3, the DNA is TGTGCCAGCAGCCAGATAGCGGGAGGGGGCCAAGAGACCCAGTACTTC.

The CDR3 nucleotides read TGCAGCGCTTTAAGGGGAGGCACTGAAGCTTTCTTT. Its protein product is CSALRGGTEAFF. The chain couples TRBV29-1 to TRBJ1-1, with a possible D match to TRBD1 (5 bases). The CDR3 totals 12 residues. Per the germline V gene, CDR1 is SQVTM and CDR2 is ANQGSEA. V shed 7 bases and J shed 4 bases, with 13 bases lying between them. The full variable domain, completed using reference TRBV29-1 and TRBJ1-1, is SAVISQKPSRDICQRGTSLTIQCQVDSQVTMMFWYRQQPGQSLTLIATANQGSEATYESGFVIDKFPISRPNLTFSTLTVSNMSPEDSSIYLCSALRGGTEAFFGQGTRLTVV.

This chain connects TRBV30 to TRBJ1-6; D is ambiguous. V lost 2 bases and J 7 bases, leaving 6 bases between the germline ends. The CDR3 has 12 residues. The germline V gene encodes CDR1 GTSNPN and CDR2 SVGIG (reference sequence). As DNA, the CDR3 is TGTGCCTGGAGTCCACTAAATTCACCCCTCCACTTT. It encodes CAWSPLNSPLHF. Full variable domain (missing parts from reference TRBV30 and TRBJ1-6): SQTIHQWPATLVQPVGSPLSLECTVEGTSNPNLYWYRQAAGRGLQLLFYSVGIGQISSEVPQNLSASRPQDRQFILSSKKLLLSDSGFYLCAWSPLNSPLHFGNGTRLTVT.

V and J are TRBV19 and TRBJ2-5, with 7 bases fitting TRBD2. V shed 0 bases, J shed 3 bases, and the junction held 7 bases outside the gene matches. Looked up from germline, CDR1 is LNHDA and CDR2 is SQIVND (reference sequence). The CDR3 loop spans 16 amino acids. This CDR3 reads CASSIDSSGGKETQYF. In DNA, the CDR3 is TGTGCCAGTAGTATAGATTCCTCCGGGGGGAAAGAGACCCAGTACTTC.

This chain uses TRBV6-5 with TRBJ2-1; possible D gene TRBD1, 6 bases. V dropped 2 bases and J dropped 7 bases, with 15 bases sitting between them. The CDR3 runs 15 residues. Germline CDR1 MNHEY, CDR2 SVGAGI. The CDR3 region is CASSYGFRGRNEQFF. CDR3 coding DNA: TGTGCCAGCAGTTACGGATTCAGGGGAAGGAATGAGCAGTTCTTC.

The rearrangement links TRBV7-2 to TRBJ1-2; the match to TRBD1 covers 9 bases. Unmatched junction bases numbered 13, after V lost 5 bases and J lost 6 bases. In germline, CDR1 is SGHTA, CDR2 FQGNSA. The CDR3 loop spans 16 amino acids. For the CDR3, the DNA is TGTGCCAGCAGCAGACGGACAGGGGAGTTAGAGGATGGCTACACCTTC. It encodes CASSRRTGELEDGYTF.

This clone has only one observation. The chain combines TRBV5-4 with TRBJ2-4; no definite D call. Germline-derived CDR1 and CDR2 are SGHNT and YYREEE (reference sequence). V was clipped by 2 bases and J by 8 bases, with 14 bases between them. The CDR3 is 14 amino acids. Here the CDR3 DNA reads TGTGCCAGCAGCTTTGATCCGAGTATAGACATTCAGTACTTC. Its translation: CASSFDPSIDIQYF.

The CDR3 spells CASSPVAGGRNEQFF. The CDR3 DNA follows: TGTGCCAGCTCACCTGTAGCGGGAGGGCGAAATGAGCAGTTCTTC. V is TRBV18 and J is TRBJ2-1; 11 positions agree with TRBD2. Germline V gene lookup returns CDR1 KGHSH and CDR2 LQKENI. CDR3 length: 15 amino acids. Unmatched junction bases numbered 5, after V lost 3 bases and J lost 7 bases.

The rearrangement uses TRBV6-5 and TRBJ2-5; no reliable D call. Per germline, CDR1 MNHEY and CDR2 SVGAGI. The CDR3 is made up of 11 amino acids. The V end lost 2 bases, the J end lost 5 bases, and 3 bases lay between the germline ends. Here the CDR3 reads CASSYGETQYF. CDR3 nucleotides: TGTGCCAGCAGTTACGGGGAGACCCAGTACTTC.

The chain has TRBV6-5 and TRBJ1-2; TRBD1 agrees at 7 bases. From germline, CDR1 is MNHEY and CDR2 SVGAGI. Germline trimming cut 6 bases from V and 0 bases from J; bases unmatched to any gene: 4. CDR3 length: 14 residues. The CDR3 nucleotides are TGTGCCAGCAGACTACAGGGGACTAACTATGGCTACACCTTC. Its translation is CASRLQGTNYGYTF.

Written as DNA, the CDR3 is TGTGCCAGCAGTCGACTGACAGTAAACACTGAAGCTTTCTTT. It yields the protein CASSRLTVNTEAFF. The V gene is TRBV28, the J gene TRBJ1-1; tentative D call: TRBD1 (5 bases). The CDR3 sequence is 14 residues long. CDR1 and CDR2 from the germline V gene are MDHEN and SYDVKM. V lost 5 bases and J 2 bases, leaving 12 bases between the germline ends.

This clone showed up just a few times. The chain has TRBV7-9 and TRBJ1-6; D ambiguous. Trimming took off 1 base at V and 8 bases at J, with 6 bases between the two ends. Germline CDR1 is SEHNR and CDR2 is FQNEAQ (reference sequence). The CDR3 runs 13 residues. DNA of the CDR3: TGTGCCAGCAGCTTAGGTACCTATTCACCCCTCCACTTT. It translates to CASSLGTYSPLHF.